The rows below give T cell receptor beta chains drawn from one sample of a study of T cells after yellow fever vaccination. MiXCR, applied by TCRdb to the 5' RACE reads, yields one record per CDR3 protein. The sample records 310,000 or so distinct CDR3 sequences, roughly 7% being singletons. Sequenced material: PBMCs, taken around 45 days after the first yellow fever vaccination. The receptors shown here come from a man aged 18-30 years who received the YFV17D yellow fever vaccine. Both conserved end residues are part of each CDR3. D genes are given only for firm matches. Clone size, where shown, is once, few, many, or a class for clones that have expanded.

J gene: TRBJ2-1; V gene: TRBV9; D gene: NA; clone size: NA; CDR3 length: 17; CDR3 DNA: TGTGCCAGCAGCGAATCAGCACCGGCGGGGACACCACCTGAGCAGTTCTTC; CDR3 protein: CASSESAPAGTPPEQFF
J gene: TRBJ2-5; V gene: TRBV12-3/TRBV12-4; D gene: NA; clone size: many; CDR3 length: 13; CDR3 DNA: TGTGCCAGCAGTTTCCGGGATCAAGAGACCCAGTACTTC; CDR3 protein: CASSFRDQETQYF
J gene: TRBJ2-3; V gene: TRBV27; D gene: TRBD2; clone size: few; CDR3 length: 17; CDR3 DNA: TGTGCCAGCAGTCCGCGACCAAGCGGGGGAGGGACAGATACGCAGTATTTT; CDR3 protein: CASSPRPSGGGTDTQYF
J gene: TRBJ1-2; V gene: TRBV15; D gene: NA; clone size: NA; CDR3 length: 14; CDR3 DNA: TGTGCCACCAGCAGAGATGAGGCAGCCTATGGCTACACCTTC; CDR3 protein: CATSRDEAAYGYTF
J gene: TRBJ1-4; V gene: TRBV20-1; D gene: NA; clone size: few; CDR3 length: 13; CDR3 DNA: TGCAGTGCTAGAGATCTGGCGGGGGAAAAACTGTTTTTT; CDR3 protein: CSARDLAGEKLFF
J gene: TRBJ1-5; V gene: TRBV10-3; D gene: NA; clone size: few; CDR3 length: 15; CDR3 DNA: TGTGCCGTGGGTAGGATGAATACCCACAATCAGCCCCAGCATTTT; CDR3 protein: CAVGRMNTHNQPQHF
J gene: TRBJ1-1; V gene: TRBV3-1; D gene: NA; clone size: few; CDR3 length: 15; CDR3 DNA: TGTGCCAGCAGCCAAGATTTAAAGGGGGACACTGAAGCTTTCTTT; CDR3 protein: CASSQDLKGDTEAFF
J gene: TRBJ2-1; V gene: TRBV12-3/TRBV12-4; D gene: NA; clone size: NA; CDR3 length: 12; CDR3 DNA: TGTGCCAGCAGTTTGGGTCTATGGGAGCAGTTCTTC; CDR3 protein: CASSLGLWEQFF
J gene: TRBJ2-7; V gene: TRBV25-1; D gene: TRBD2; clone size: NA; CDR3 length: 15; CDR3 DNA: TGTGCCAGCAGTTTCGGAGCGGGGTTCCCCTACGAGCAGTACTTC; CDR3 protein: CASSFGAGFPYEQYF
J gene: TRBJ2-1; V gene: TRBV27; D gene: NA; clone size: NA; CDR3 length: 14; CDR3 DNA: TGTGCCAGCAGTTCCCCGGGGACGGGAAATGAGCAGTTCTTC; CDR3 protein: CASSSPGTGNEQFF
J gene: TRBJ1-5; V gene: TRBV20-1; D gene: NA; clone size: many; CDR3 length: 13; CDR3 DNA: TGCAGTGCTAGATCCGGGGAAAGTAGGCCCCAGCATTTT; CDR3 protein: CSARSGESRPQHF
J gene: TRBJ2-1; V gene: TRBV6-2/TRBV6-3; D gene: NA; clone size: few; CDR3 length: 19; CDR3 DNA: TGTGCCAGCAGTTACTCGTGGGCGAAGGCTAGGAGCTCCTACAATGAGCAGTTCTTC; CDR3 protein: CASSYSWAKARSSYNEQFF
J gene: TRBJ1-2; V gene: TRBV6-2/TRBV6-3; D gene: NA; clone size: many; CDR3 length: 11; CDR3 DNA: TGTGCCAGCGGCCAGGGGCCTGGCTACACCTTC; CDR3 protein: CASGQGPGYTF
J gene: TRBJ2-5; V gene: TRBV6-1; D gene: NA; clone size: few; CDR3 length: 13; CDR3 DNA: TGTGCCAGCAGTAAGGGTTTCGGAGAGACCCAGTACTTC; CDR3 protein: CASSKGFGETQYF
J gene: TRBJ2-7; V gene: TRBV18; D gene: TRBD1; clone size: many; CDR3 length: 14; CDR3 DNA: TGTGCCAGCAGCCCGGGACAGGGCCCCTACGAGCAGTACTTC; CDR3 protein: CASSPGQGPYEQYF
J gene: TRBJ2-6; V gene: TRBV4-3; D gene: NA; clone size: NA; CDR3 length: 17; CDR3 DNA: TGCGCCAGCAGCCAAGAGAGACCCCTCTCTGGGGCCAACGTCCTGACTTTC; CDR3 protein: CASSQERPLSGANVLTF
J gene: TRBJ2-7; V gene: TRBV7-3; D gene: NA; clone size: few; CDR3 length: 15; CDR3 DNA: TGTGCCAGCAGCCGCAAGACACCCCCTAATAGCGAGCAGTACTTC; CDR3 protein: CASSRKTPPNSEQYF
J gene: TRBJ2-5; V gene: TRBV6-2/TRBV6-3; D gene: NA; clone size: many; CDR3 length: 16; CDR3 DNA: TGTGCCAGCAGTTACTTCAGGACTTACCCTCAAGAGACCCAGTACTTC; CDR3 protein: CASSYFRTYPQETQYF
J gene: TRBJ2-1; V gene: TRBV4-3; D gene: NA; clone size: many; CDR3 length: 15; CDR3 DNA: TGCGCCAGCAGCCAAGTTAGATACCCGGGCAATGAGCAGTTCTTC; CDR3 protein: CASSQVRYPGNEQFF